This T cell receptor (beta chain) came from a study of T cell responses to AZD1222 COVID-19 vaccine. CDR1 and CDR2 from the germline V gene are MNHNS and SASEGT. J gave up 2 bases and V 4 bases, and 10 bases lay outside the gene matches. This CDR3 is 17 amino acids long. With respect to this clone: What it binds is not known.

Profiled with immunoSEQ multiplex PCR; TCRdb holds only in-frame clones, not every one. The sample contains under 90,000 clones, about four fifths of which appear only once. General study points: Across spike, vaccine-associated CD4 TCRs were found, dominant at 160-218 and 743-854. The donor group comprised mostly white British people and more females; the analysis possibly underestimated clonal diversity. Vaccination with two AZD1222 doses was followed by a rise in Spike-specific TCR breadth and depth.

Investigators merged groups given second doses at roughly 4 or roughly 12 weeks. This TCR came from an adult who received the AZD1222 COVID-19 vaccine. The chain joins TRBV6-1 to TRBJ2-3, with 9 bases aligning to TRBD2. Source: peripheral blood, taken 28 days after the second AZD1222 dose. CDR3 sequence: CASSGEASGTFTDTQYF. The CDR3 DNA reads TGTGCCAGCAGTGGGGAGGCTAGCGGGACCTTCACAGATACGCAGTATTTT.